This T cell receptor (beta chain) was identified in a study of T-cell reconstitution after alpha-beta-depleted transplantation in children. In its sample, this clonotype was seen many times. The ends lost 7 bases at V and 7 bases at J; junction bases unmatched: 10. CDR3 length equals 13 residues. Germline V gene lookup returns CDR1 GTSNPN and CDR2 SVGIG (reference sequence). The TCRbeta library was prepared with unique molecular identifiers. TCRdb re-called the PCR reads with MiXCR, one entry per CDR3 protein. Here the sample spans some 490,000 distinct CDR3 sequences, around 12% being singletons. The V gene is TRBV30, the J gene TRBJ2-1; TRBD2 matches at 7 bases. The sequenced sample was PBMCs from the stem cell graft donor, obtained from the stem cell graft. This TCR came from a human donor who donated a stem cell graft to a child with combined immunodeficiency. For the CDR3, the DNA is TGTGCCTACGAAGGGGACTACACAAATGAGCAGTTCTTC. It translates to CAYEGDYTNEQFF.